A selection of T cell receptor beta chains follows, all from one sample in a study of blood T cells in healthy people across ages. TCRdb reprocessed the 5' RACE reads with MiXCR, giving one entry per CDR3 protein. The sample has fewer than 800,000 distinct CDR3 sequences, roughly 25% seen once. These data also formed part of another study, on T cells of mothers and their children.

The sample comprised blood. All receptors derive from a boy between 10 and 17 years old in good health. The CDR3 runs from the conserved cysteine through the conserved F or W. D genes are given only for firm matches. The size of a clone is reported for some rows only, either as once, few or many, or as a class for expanded clones.

d_call j_call v_call clone_size cdr3_nt cdr3_aa
. TRBJ2-3 TRBV6-2/TRBV6-3 few TGTGCCAGCAGTAATCCGGGGGCGACAGATACGCAGTATTTT CASSNPGATDTQYF
. TRBJ1-1 TRBV15 . TGTGCCACCAGCAGCAGCGGACAACTGAACACTGAAGCTTTCTTT CATSSSGQLNTEAFF
. TRBJ1-2 TRBV3-1 . TGTGCCAGCAGCCAAGGGTTTCCCTATGGCTACACCTTC CASSQGFPYGYTF
. TRBJ2-3 TRBV12-3/TRBV12-4 . TGTACCAGCAGTTTAGAGCCCAGATATGTCAGCACAGATACGCAGTATTTT CTSSLEPRYVSTDTQYF
. TRBJ1-1 TRBV9 . TGTGCCAGCAGCGTAGATGGAGGAGGCACTGAAGCTTTCTTT CASSVDGGGTEAFF
. TRBJ2-5 TRBV4-3 . TGCGCCAGCAGCCAAGAGGGGGCGCGTTGGGAGACCCAGTACTTC CASSQEGARWETQYF
TRBD2 TRBJ2-1 TRBV20-1 few TGCAGTGCTAGAGATGGCGGGAGAGCATACAATGAGCAGTTCTTC CSARDGGRAYNEQFF
. TRBJ2-2 TRBV2 few TGTGCCAGCAAAGGAACCGCGAACACCGGGGAGCCGTTTTTT CASKGTANTGEPFF
. TRBJ1-2 TRBV19 few TGTGCCAGCCTAGGGGTCGGGTATGGCTACACCTTC CASLGVGYGYTF
TRBD1 TRBJ2-3 TRBV29-1 . TGCAGCGTAGACGACAGGGGGCGCGCAGATACGCAGTATTTT CSVDDRGRADTQYF
TRBD2 TRBJ2-7 TRBV7-9 few TGTGCCAGCAGCTCGACTAGCGGGAAGCCCGAGCAGTACTTC CASSSTSGKPEQYF
. TRBJ1-1 TRBV3-1 . TGTGCCAGCAGCCGCCAGGACGGCAACACTGAAGCTTTCTTT CASSRQDGNTEAFF
TRBD1 TRBJ1-1 TRBV7-9 . TGTGCCAGCAGCCCCGGACAGGGGGCTGAAACTGAAGCTTTCTTT CASSPGQGAETEAFF
TRBD1 TRBJ2-7 TRBV23-1 . TGCGCCAGCAGTCAAAACCCTCACAGGGGCCACGAGCAGTACTTC CASSQNPHRGHEQYF
TRBD2 TRBJ2-7 TRBV28 many TGTGCCAGCAGTTTAAGCGGGAGGGCCTACGAGCAGTACTTC CASSLSGRAYEQYF
TRBD2 TRBJ2-7 TRBV12-3/TRBV12-4 . TGTACCAGCAGTTTGAGACTAGCGGGAGACGAGCAGTACTTC CTSSLRLAGDEQYF
TRBD2 TRBJ2-5 TRBV20-1 few TGCAGTGCTAGCGTGGGGAAGACTAGCGGGGGGGCCCAGTACTTC CSASVGKTSGGAQYF
. TRBJ2-1 TRBV7-9 . TGTGCCAGCAGCCTGGGCCCCAGCTATGAGCAGTTCTTC CASSLGPSYEQFF
. TRBJ2-7 TRBV5-1 . TGCGCCAGCGGCGACCAGACGTCATACGAGCAGTACTTC CASGDQTSYEQYF
. TRBJ2-2 TRBV15 few TGTGCCACCAGCAGAGGTCGGAATCGGGCCACCGGGGAGCTGTTTTTT CATSRGRNRATGELFF
. TRBJ1-2 TRBV6-5 . TGTGCCAGCAGTTACTCGAGCGGGCGGTTGTATGGCTACACCTTC CASSYSSGRLYGYTF
. TRBJ2-7 TRBV29-1 . TGCAGCGTTGAAGTAGTCCCGGGCTCTCTCTACTTC CSVEVVPGSLYF
. TRBJ2-3 TRBV29-1 few TGCAGCGCCCTCAGAGATACAGATACGCAGTATTTT CSALRDTDTQYF
TRBD1 TRBJ2-1 TRBV9 . TGTGCCAGCAGTTGGACAGGGGTTGTCAATGAGCAGTTCTTC CASSWTGVVNEQFF
. TRBJ2-1 TRBV24-1 . TGTGCCACCAGTGATTTCGGAGGCGGGGTCTTGGATGAGCAGTTCTTC CATSDFGGGVLDEQFF
. TRBJ2-3 TRBV29-1 many TGCAGCGCTGGTACGCGGTACACAGATACGCAGTATTTT CSAGTRYTDTQYF
. TRBJ2-7 TRBV12-3/TRBV12-4 . TGTGCCAGCAGTTTAGTAGCAGGGCGTGAGGGCGAGCAGTACTTC CASSLVAGREGEQYF
. TRBJ2-4 TRBV5-1 . TGCGCCAGCATGGAAGCAAGTTCTGACATTCAGTACTTC CASMEASSDIQYF
. TRBJ2-5 TRBV12-3/TRBV12-4 . TGTGCCAGCAGTTTGGGGAACCCAAGTAGGACCCAGTACTTC CASSLGNPSRTQYF